What follows describes a single T cell receptor (beta chain). Its specificity is unknown. This CDR3 comprises 15 residues. Trimming removed 5 bases from V and 1 base from J, with 15 bases in between. The germline V gene has CDR1 SGHNT and CDR2 YENEEA. This sample is drawn from a study of graft-versus-host responses after intestinal transplantation. Sequencing was performed with immunoSEQ multiplex PCR; in TCRdb, only in-frame clones are kept and a portion is missing. Here the sample spans under 150,000 clones, around 96% being singletons. This material consisted of unstimulated CD8+ T cells sorted from spleen or lymph node cells, taken before intestinal transplant. This TCR was recovered from a human donor who received an intestinal transplant. The chain is built from TRBV11-3 and TRBJ2-7; D unclear. CDR3 loop: CASSPPGQTSYEQYF. Here the CDR3 DNA reads TGTGCCAGCAGCCCCCCGGGCCAAACATCCTACGAGCAGTACTTC.